This T cell receptor beta chain was captured in a study of cytomegalovirus exposure and HLA in healthy donors. Background on the study: Unique TCR beta sequences numbering 117 million came from about 180 million T cells in an earlier analysis. The study, taken as a whole, reports: Associated with HLA alleles at 0.05 false discovery rate in a later analysis were 16,951 TCR beta sequences.

The PCR contained 60 Vbeta and 13 Jbeta primers. Clones were read by immunoSEQ multiplex PCR, and TCRdb kept only the in-frame ones, dropping some. The sample records about 110,000 clones, approximately 81% being singletons. Germline assignment: CDR1 SGDLS and CDR2 YYNGEE. Trimming removed 3 bases from V and 6 bases from J, with 15 bases in between. This CDR3 contains 14 residues. Notes on this clone: What it binds is unknown.

V is TRBV9 and J is TRBJ2-5; tentative D call: TRBD2 (6 bases). Sample: PBMCs. This TCR was recovered from a man aged 25-45 years in good health and CMV-seronegative. The CDR3 spells CASSALGGDKTQYF. As DNA, the CDR3 is TGTGCCAGCAGCGCCTTAGGCGGGGATAAGACCCAGTACTTC. The whole variable domain, remainder taken from reference TRBV9 and TRBJ2-5, is DSGVTQTPKHLITATGQRVTLRCSPRSGDLSVYWYQQSLDQGLQFLIQYYNGEERAKGNILERFSAQQFPDLHSELNLSSLELGDSALYFCASSALGGDKTQYFGPGTRLLVL.